This T cell receptor beta chain comes out of a study of OX40 agonist ivuxolimab in advanced cancers. Looking at the study overall: A partial response was reached by three patients: one with hepatocellular carcinoma and two with cutaneous melanoma. Notes on the study in general: Low normalized clonal expansion also occurred in some nonresponding patients.

After removal of 2 bases from V and 4 bases from J, the junction contained 13 bases not matched to a gene. The CDR3 is 18 amino acids. Per germline, CDR1 MNHEY and CDR2 SMNVEV (reference sequence). Libraries were prepared by immunoSEQ multiplex PCR; TCRdb keeps only in-frame clonotypes and omits some of them. The data contain about 47,000 clones, around 80% of them seen just once; the ten biggest clones take up under 25%. On this clone itself: Its antigen is currently unknown.

This material consisted of CD4+ or CD8+ T cells sorted from blood, taken in a trial of the OX40 agonist ivuxolimab. This sequence originates from an adult with an advanced solid tumor such as melanoma, head and neck, liver or kidney cancer. The V gene is TRBV27, the J gene TRBJ2-3; 9 bases match TRBD2. This chain's CDR3 is CASSLSPLKRGDADTQYF. CDR3 bases: TGTGCCAGCAGTTTAAGCCCCCTGAAGCGGGGGGATGCAGATACGCAGTATTTT.